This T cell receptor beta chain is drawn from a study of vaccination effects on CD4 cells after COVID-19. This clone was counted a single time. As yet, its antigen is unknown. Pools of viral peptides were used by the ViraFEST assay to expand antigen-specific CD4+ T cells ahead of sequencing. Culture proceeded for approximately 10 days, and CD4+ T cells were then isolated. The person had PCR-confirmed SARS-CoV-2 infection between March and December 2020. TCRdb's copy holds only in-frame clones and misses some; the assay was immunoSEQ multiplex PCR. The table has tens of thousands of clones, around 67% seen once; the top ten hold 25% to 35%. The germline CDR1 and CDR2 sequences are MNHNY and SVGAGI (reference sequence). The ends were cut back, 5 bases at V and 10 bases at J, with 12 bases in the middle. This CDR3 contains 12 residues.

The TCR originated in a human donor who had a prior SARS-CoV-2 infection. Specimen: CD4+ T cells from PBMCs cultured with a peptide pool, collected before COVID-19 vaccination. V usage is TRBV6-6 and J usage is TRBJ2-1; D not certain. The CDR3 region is CASSTRTTEQFF. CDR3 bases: TGTGCCAGCAGTACGCGTACCACCGAGCAGTTCTTC.